These 13 T cell receptor beta chains came from one sample sequenced in a study of Ad26.COV2.S vaccination and SARS-CoV-2 variants. The sample's treatment: around 19 received Ad26.COV2.S at low or high dose, single or two shots; 5 received placebo; per-sample allocation not given. Day 63 following the first vaccine or placebo injection was when the samples were taken. Only in-frame clones appear in the TCRdb table, and some are missing; sequencing was by immunoSEQ multiplex PCR. Of approximately 400,000 clones in the sample, more than 75% are singletons; the top ten hold approximately 3.5%. Sample: peripheral blood, taken in a trial of Ad26.COV2.S vaccine versus placebo. Source of these receptors: a person between 18 and 65 years old who received the Ad26.COV2.S COVID-19 vaccine or a placebo.

This chain uses TRBV5-4 with TRBJ1-2; D possibly corresponds to TRBD1 (6 bases). The V gene lost 0 bases and the J gene lost 0 bases, with 9 bases spanning the gap. This CDR3 is built from 15 residues. Germline loops: CDR1 SGHNT, CDR2 YYREEE (reference sequence). The CDR3 nucleotides read TGTGCCAGCAGCTTGGGGGGGGCCCCTAACTATGGCTACACCTTC. It is translated as CASSLGGAPNYGYTF.

In its sample, this clone was seen once. An end of the junction differs from the germline gene, which may be a read error. The CDR3 region has the DNA TGCGCCAGCAGCTTGAGCCAGAACAATGAAGCTTTCTTT. Translated, it gives CASSLSQNNEAFF. The rearrangement joins TRBV5-1 to TRBJ1-1; no definite D call. Germline values: CDR1 SGHRS, CDR2 YFSETQ. The CDR3 loop spans 13 amino acids.

This clone was found a few times. The chain joins TRBV21-1 to TRBJ1-6; the D segment call TRBD1 is taken from the table without a DNA check. TRBV21-1 is noted as a pseudogene. There are 15 residues in the CDR3. In DNA, the CDR3 is TGTGCCAGCAGCCCCTGGGGACAGGGATATTCACCCCTCCACTTT. Its translation: CASSPWGQGYSPLHF.

The V gene is TRBV27, the J gene TRBJ2-2, with 7 bases lining up with TRBD2. CDR1 and CDR2 (germline): MNHEY, SMNVEV (reference sequence). This CDR3 spans 16 amino acids. J was trimmed by 0 bases and V by 3 bases; bases with no gene match: 4. CDR3 loop: CASSFRAGTNTGELFF. The CDR3 nucleotides are TGTGCCAGCAGTTTTAGAGCGGGAACGAACACCGGGGAGCTGTTTTTT.

The gene calls are TRBV21-1 and TRBJ2-7; TRBD1, the table's D call, was not compared with the DNA. TRBV21-1 is assigned pseudogene status. The CDR3 has 14 residues. CDR3 in amino acids: CASSAQGFLYEQYF. The CDR3 DNA reads TGTGCCAGCAGCGCGCAGGGTTTTCTCTACGAGCAGTACTTC.

The V call is TRBV30, the J call TRBJ1-1; 8 bases align to TRBD1. Trimming cost V 2 bases and J 5 bases; bases outside gene matches: 10. Germline-derived CDR1 and CDR2 are GTSNPN and SVGIG (reference sequence). This CDR3 has 15 amino acids. DNA for the CDR3: TGTGCCTGGAGTCCCCTAACAGGGGGAAGGACTGAAGCTTTCTTT. Translation: CAWSPLTGGRTEAFF.

The V and J genes are TRBV11-2 and TRBJ2-2; no clear D. Per germline, CDR1 SGHAT and CDR2 FQNNGV. There are 14 residues in the CDR3. The V end was cut by 0 bases, the J end by 8 bases, with 10 bases between. CDR3 sequence reads: CASSLDAVSGELFF. The DNA of the CDR3 is TGTGCCAGCAGCTTAGATGCGGTGTCGGGGGAGCTGTTTTTT. The whole variable domain, remainder taken from reference TRBV11-2 and TRBJ2-2, is EAGVAQSPRYKIIEKRQSVAFWCNPISGHATLYWYQQILGQGPKLLIQFQNNGVVDDSQLPKDRFSAERLKGVDSTLKIQPAKLEDSAVYLCASSLDAVSGELFFGEGSRLTVL.

This sequence joins TRBV27 and TRBJ2-3, with TRBD2 as a possible D gene (6 bases). V gave up 8 bases and J gave up 1 base, with 10 bases separating them. This CDR3 has 13 residues. CDR1 and CDR2 (germline): MNHEY, SMNVEV (reference sequence). The CDR3 coding sequence is TGTGCCAGCCGGGGGTTTCGCACAGATACGCAGTATTTT. It encodes CASRGFRTDTQYF.

The chain uses TRBV25-1 and TRBJ2-7; D gene ambiguous. This CDR3 region has 13 residues. Between the trimmed V and J ends, which lost 2 bases and 6 bases, there was a span of 11 bases. Per the germline V gene, CDR1 is MGHDK and CDR2 is SYGVNS. CDR3 sequence: CASSEPMGIEQYF. The DNA for the CDR3 is TGTGCCAGCAGTGAACCCATGGGGATCGAGCAGTACTTC.

The rearrangement links TRBV28 to TRBJ2-4; maybe TRBD1 (8 bases). This CDR3 contains 16 residues. Trimming left V 7 bases short and J 6 bases short, with 22 bases between. Germline V gene data show CDR1 as MDHEN and CDR2 as SYDVKM. This CDR3 is CASMPRTGPGGNIQYF. Here the CDR3 DNA reads TGTGCCAGCATGCCGCGGACAGGGCCGGGGGGAAACATTCAGTACTTC.

The genes are TRBV15 and TRBJ2-5; D is uncertain. The CDR3 extends over 13 amino acids. Germline V lookup: CDR1 LNHNV, CDR2 YYDKDF (reference sequence). With 2 bases removed from V and 4 bases from J, the gap between germline ends came to 8 bases. The CDR3 bases are TGTGCCACCAGCAGAAACAAATTAGAGACCCAGTACTTC. Translating gives CATSRNKLETQYF.

The V call is TRBV5-1, the J call TRBJ2-2, with D possibly TRBD1 on 6 matching bases. The germline V and J ends were trimmed by 2 bases and 2 bases, with 13 bases remaining between them. CDR1 and CDR2 (germline): SGHRS, YFSETQ. The CDR3 runs to 16 residues. In DNA, the CDR3 is TGCGCCAGCAGCTTTTCTTCGGGACACAACACCGGGGAGCTGTTTTTT. It translates to CASSFSSGHNTGELFF.

This clone was observed a single time. J is TRBJ2-1 and V is TRBV3-1 (or the pseudogene TRBV3-2); D is possibly TRBD2 (5 bases). This CDR3 comprises 14 residues. Germline-derived CDR1 and CDR2 are LGHDT and YNNKEL (reference sequence). V was cut by 2 bases and J by 9 bases, with 14 bases left in between. The CDR3: CASSQLPLAGEQFF. The CDR3 nucleotides are TGTGCCAGCAGCCAACTTCCCCTCGCGGGTGAGCAGTTCTTC.